The 11 T cell receptor beta chains reported below all come from one sample, sequenced in a study of post-analysis software for immune sequencing data. These receptors' targets are unknown. Prepared TCR beta cDNA libraries contained unique molecular identifiers. MiXCR was run by TCRdb on the PCR reads, yielding one entry per CDR3 protein. Of hundreds of thousands of distinct CDR3 sequences in the sample, approximately 57% are singletons; the top ten hold roughly 4.4%. The study, taken as a whole, reports: Patients used about 5 TRBV segments, including TRBV5-6, TRBV5-1 and TRBV20-1, more often than controls.

Sequencing used blood. The receptors were gathered from a girl under 18 with multiple sclerosis.

This clonotype has more than one count but fewer than ten. V is TRBV5-1 and J is TRBJ2-7; D not resolved. Germline V gene data show CDR1 as SGHRS and CDR2 as YFSETQ. Between the trimmed V and J ends, which lost 4 bases and 2 bases, there was a span of 16 bases. The length of the CDR3 is 15 residues. The CDR3 spells CASSPSSGRTYEQYF. In DNA, the CDR3 is TGCGCCAGCAGCCCCTCCTCCGGCCGCACCTACGAGCAGTACTTC.

This rearrangement joins TRBV10-3 to TRBJ2-1, with 14 nucleotides matching TRBD2. The germline V gene encodes CDR1 ENHRY and CDR2 SYGVKD. V was pared by 3 bases and J by 8 bases, with 3 bases of the junction left unmatched. This CDR3 spans 15 amino acids. The CDR3 reads CAISDGTSGSYEQFF. The CDR3 nucleotides are TGTGCCATCAGTGACGGGACTAGCGGGAGCTATGAGCAGTTCTTC.

The rearrangement joins TRBV12-3 or TRBV12-4 to TRBJ2-3, with D hard to call. V gave up 6 bases and J gave up 0 bases, with 22 bases separating them. This CDR3 is 18 amino acids long. DNA for the CDR3: TGTGCCAGCAGACGCGATCGCCCTAGGAGAGTGAGCACAGATACGCAGTATTTT. Translated, it gives CASRRDRPRRVSTDTQYF.

This clonotype was detected only a few times. CDR3 sequence: CASSPHGGTSGGKSSYNEQFF. CDR3 DNA sequence: TGTGCCAGCAGCCCTCACGGAGGGACTAGCGGGGGAAAGAGCTCCTACAATGAGCAGTTCTTC. This chain links TRBV3-1 with TRBJ2-1, with TRBD2 identical over 14 bases. CDR3 size: 21 residues. Germline V gives CDR1 LGHDT, CDR2 YNNKEL (reference sequence). Trimming at V came to 4 bases and at J to 0 bases, leaving 14 bases not matched to a gene.

This clonotype has only a few counts. V and J are TRBV27 and TRBJ2-7; the match to TRBD1 covers 8 bases. J gave up 2 bases and V 0 bases, and 6 bases lay outside the gene matches. Germline lookup yields CDR1 MNHEY and CDR2 SMNVEV (reference sequence). This CDR3 has 16 amino acids. The CDR3 loop is CASSLSGRGRTYEQYF. The CDR3 nucleotides read TGTGCCAGCAGTTTATCAGGCAGGGGGCGAACCTACGAGCAGTACTTC.

This clonotype was counted only a few times. The chain has TRBV20-1 and TRBJ1-5; D is possibly TRBD1 (5 bases). CDR1 DFQATT and CDR2 SNEGSKA come from the germline V gene (reference sequence). V was clipped by 3 bases and J by 5 bases, with 11 bases between them. The CDR3 spans 13 residues. CDR3 bases: TGCAGTGCTAGTGTAACAGGAGATCAGCCCCAGCATTTT. Translating gives CSASVTGDQPQHF.

The chain employs TRBV7-9 and TRBJ1-2; the match to TRBD1 covers 11 bases. The ends lost 5 bases at V and 6 bases at J; junction bases unmatched: 5. This CDR3 is built from 14 residues. The germline CDR1 and CDR2 sequences are SEHNR and FQNEAQ (reference sequence). The chain's CDR3 is CASSPEDRGHGYTF. The CDR3 bases are TGTGCCAGCAGCCCCGAGGACAGGGGGCATGGCTACACCTTC.

Only one count was recorded for this clonotype. The chain combines TRBV14 with TRBJ2-1; D possibly corresponds to TRBD1 (5 bases). Per the germline V gene, CDR1 is SGHDN and CDR2 is FVKESK. This CDR3 is 15 amino acids long. V was shortened by 3 bases and J by 5 bases, with 14 bases between the two germline ends. DNA of the CDR3: TGTGCCAGCAGCCAGGGGCTGAGTTGGCACAATGAGCAGTTCTTC. It codes for CASSQGLSWHNEQFF.

V gene TRBV12-3 or TRBV12-4 combines with J gene TRBJ2-4, with a tentative D call TRBD1 (5 bases). Trimming removed 6 bases at V and 0 bases at J, with 9 bases between. The CDR3 runs to 14 residues. Written as DNA, the CDR3 is TGTGCCAGCAGCGCAGGGCAAGCCAAAAACATTCAGTACTTC. Its translation: CASSAGQAKNIQYF.

The V call is TRBV2, the J call TRBJ2-5; 9 nucleotides agree with TRBD1. The CDR3 consists of 15 residues. J gave up 2 bases and V 4 bases, and 5 bases lay outside the gene matches. Germline V lookup: CDR1 SNHLY, CDR2 FYNNEI. CDR3 nucleotide sequence: TGTGCCAGCAGTGCCGGGACAGGGCTTCAAGAGACCCAGTACTTC. Its protein is CASSAGTGLQETQYF. Filled out from reference TRBV2 and TRBJ2-5, the complete variable domain reads EPEVTQTPSHQVTQMGQEVILRCVPISNHLYFYWYRQILGQKVEFLVSFYNNEISEKSEIFDDQFSVERPDGSNFTLKIRSTKLEDSAMYFCASSAGTGLQETQYFGPGTRLLVL.

The genes are TRBV2 and TRBJ1-1, with D tentatively TRBD1 (5 bases). Germline loops: CDR1 SNHLY, CDR2 FYNNEI. Trimming cost V 6 bases and J 0 bases, with 14 bases left between them. CDR3 length equals 15 residues. The CDR3 DNA reads as TGTGCCAGCAGGAGGGGACTGTTCATGAACACTGAAGCTTTCTTT. This sequence encodes CASRRGLFMNTEAFF.